Detailed here is one TCR beta chain. Its antigen is still unknown. Sequenced by immunoSEQ multiplex PCR; TCRdb stores in-frame clones only, minus some. The sample records approximately 130,000 clones, 75% to 90% being singletons. This record belongs to a study of identifying expanded T cells in peripheral blood. Study results and limitations: Variance in clone template counts between approximately 2-week samples significantly increased with total template count across all healthy donors. Over approximately two and four weeks, about 16.4 and 19 clones changed, versus around 1.1 between replicates.

No infections or other immune events were documented during collection. Germline V lookup: CDR1 MDHEN, CDR2 SYDVKM. CDR3 size: 16 residues. The trim removed 8 bases at V and 2 bases at J, leaving 11 bases unmatched. The receptor was derived from a person between 18 and 75 years old in good health. The sample taken for sequencing was blood. This chain links TRBV28 with TRBJ2-7; 11 nucleotides match TRBD2. The CDR3 DNA is TGTGCCAGCCTCGGACTAGCGGGTGGCGCTACCTACGAGCAGTACTTC. It specifies CASLGLAGGATYEQYF. Together with reference TRBV28 and TRBJ2-7, the CDR3 gives the full variable domain: DVKVTQSSRYLVKRTGEKVFLECVQDMDHENMFWYRQDPGLGLRLIYFSYDVKMKEKGDIPEGYSVSREKKERFSLILESASTNQTSMYLCASLGLAGGATYEQYFGPGTRLTVT.